The clone carrying this T cell receptor (beta chain) was seen repeatedly, ten times or more. The input was 400 to 500 ng total RNA; TCR beta cDNA was made from it with a constant-region primer. The TCR beta library was amplified through three nested multiplex PCR rounds in a modified ARM-PCR procedure. The first two PCR rounds used TRBV1-TRBV30 primers with a Cbeta primer, 9 to 11 cycles each. One entry per CDR3 protein results from TCRdb running MiXCR on the multiplex PCR reads. This table has about 350,000 distinct CDR3 sequences, around 60% appearing once. The entry originates in a study of tumor-infiltrating lymphocytes in primary liver carcinoma. This CDR3 region has 11 residues. The junction had 4 bases not matched to a gene; V was cut back by 4 bases and J by 11 bases. The germline V gene has CDR1 SGHAT and CDR2 FQNNGV. Out of unsorted whole blood came the blood RNA, and germline DNA was extracted as well.

The sequenced sample consisted of peripheral blood. The sequence derives from a man aged 35 to 55 with primary liver carcinoma and hepatitis B virus infection. The chain joins TRBV11-2 to TRBJ2-7; TRBD2 aligns across 8 bases. In DNA, the CDR3 is TGTGCCAGCAGCTCTAGCGGGCGTGAGTACTTC. Residues: CASSSSGREYF.